What follows are 23 T cell receptor beta chains derived from one specimen sequenced in a study of beta chain features in type 1 diabetes. Antigen specificity for these receptors is unknown. Regarding the study as a whole: Across all four CD4+ subsets, people with type 1 diabetes showed modestly shorter TCRB CDR3s.

Expressed TCRB transcripts were sequenced because the entire RNA isolate underwent reverse transcription. Some clones are missing from TCRdb's copy, which holds only in-frame ones; the method was immunoSEQ multiplex PCR. This sample carries 640,000 or so clones, roughly 12% of them seen once, and the ten largest clones take approximately 0.02%. Source material: naive CD4+ T cells from blood. The source of these receptors is a man aged 18 to 30 with type 1 diabetes.

This clone came up a few times. The chain combines TRBV10-3 with TRBJ1-6; 10 bases fit TRBD1. J gave up 8 bases and V 6 bases, and 1 base lay outside the gene matches. The CDR3 length is 13 residues. Germline V gene sequence: CDR1 ENHRY, CDR2 SYGVKD. CDR3 nucleotides: TGTGCCATCAGGGGGACAGGGGATTCACCCCTCCACTTT. This translates into CAIRGTGDSPLHF.

This chain connects TRBV7-2 to TRBJ2-7; maybe TRBD2 (6 bases). Germline loops: CDR1 SGHTA, CDR2 FQGNSA. The length of the CDR3 is 13 residues. V dropped 6 bases and J dropped 6 bases, with 15 bases sitting between them. The CDR3 here is CASSNGGVGEQYF. The CDR3 coding sequence is TGTGCCAGCAGTAATGGAGGGGTTGGCGAGCAGTACTTC. Combining the CDR3 with reference TRBV7-2 and TRBJ2-7 gives the whole variable domain GAGVSQSPSNKVTEKGKDVELRCDPISGHTALYWYRQSLGQGLEFLIYFQGNSAPDKSGLPSDRFSAERTGGSVSTLTIQRTQQEDSAVYLCASSNGGVGEQYFGPGTRLTVT.

The chain joins TRBV10-3 to TRBJ2-7; D may be TRBD2 (6 bases). CDR1 and CDR2 from the germline V gene are ENHRY and SYGVKD. V dropped 2 bases and J dropped 1 base, with 15 bases sitting between them. CDR3 size: 16 residues. CDR3 loop: CAISETAGMGSYEQYF. The CDR3 region has the DNA TGTGCCATCAGTGAGACGGCGGGGATGGGGTCCTACGAGCAGTACTTC.

This clone was counted between two and nine times. The chain employs TRBV7-2 and TRBJ2-7; 8 nucleotides agree with TRBD1. V lost 1 base and J lost 0; bases outside the gene matches: 2. Germline V gene sequence: CDR1 SGHTA, CDR2 FQGNSA. This CDR3 region has 15 residues. The CDR3 is CASSLGDRSSYEQYF. Written as DNA, the CDR3 is TGTGCCAGCAGCTTAGGGGACAGGAGCTCCTACGAGCAGTACTTC.

The chain couples TRBV7-3 to TRBJ2-2; D is uncertain. In germline, CDR1 is SGHTA, CDR2 FQGTGA. The CDR3 has 12 residues. Trimming stripped 2 bases from V and 6 bases from J, with 4 bases between. CDR3 amino acids: CASSLYSGELFF. Here the CDR3 DNA reads TGTGCCAGCAGCTTATATTCCGGGGAGCTGTTTTTT.

Only a few counts were recorded for this clone. V usage is TRBV6-5 and J usage is TRBJ1-2; possible D gene TRBD1, 6 bases. This CDR3 has 14 amino acids. CDR1 and CDR2 from the germline V gene are MNHEY and SVGAGI. Trimming shortened V by 0 bases and J by 7 bases, and 12 bases separated the two germline ends. In DNA, the CDR3 is TGTGCCAGCAGTTACTCAATGGGGGCCGGTGGCTACACCTTC. This sequence encodes CASSYSMGAGGYTF.

The chain has TRBV15 and TRBJ1-2; 10 nucleotides match TRBD1. This CDR3 is 15 amino acids long. Looked up from germline, CDR1 is LNHNV and CDR2 is YYDKDF (reference sequence). The V and J ends lost 0 bases and 8 bases, in that order; junction bases with no gene match: 6. The chain's CDR3 is CATSRDLETGGGYTF. The CDR3 nucleotides are TGTGCCACCAGCAGAGATCTGGAGACAGGGGGCGGCTACACCTTC. The complete variable domain, with remaining parts taken from reference TRBV15 and TRBJ1-2, reads DAMVIQNPRYQVTQFGKPVTLSCSQTLNHNVMYWYQQKSSQAPKLLFHYYDKDFNNEADTPDNFQSRRPNTSFCFLDIRSPGLGDTAMYLCATSRDLETGGGYTFGSGTRLTVV.

The chain employs TRBV30 and TRBJ1-5; tentative D call: TRBD1 (5 bases). Germline V gene sequence: CDR1 GTSNPN, CDR2 SVGIG (reference sequence). Trimming pared 0 bases from V and 0 bases from J, leaving 12 bases between. The CDR3 covers 16 residues. CDR3 bases: TGTGCCTGGAGTGTAGGTGGACATTATAGCAATCAGCCCCAGCATTTT. This codes for CAWSVGGHYSNQPQHF.

This clone appeared a few times. J is TRBJ2-1 and V is TRBV10-3, with 12 bases that match TRBD2. The CDR3 runs 15 residues. Looked up from germline, CDR1 is ENHRY and CDR2 is SYGVKD. V shed 5 bases and J 8 bases; nucleotides not matched to a gene: 7. CDR3 sequence (DNA): TGTGCCATCAGTAAGGGACTAGCGGGCGAGGATGAGCAGTTCTTC. Translated, it gives CAISKGLAGEDEQFF.

This clone was counted only a few times. J is TRBJ2-7 and V is TRBV6-1; D is perhaps TRBD1 or TRBD2 (6 bases each). Trimming took off 10 bases at V and 5 bases at J, with 21 bases between the two ends. The CDR3 extends over 14 amino acids. Germline CDR1 is MNHNS and CDR2 is SASEGT. Here the CDR3 DNA reads TGTGCCACCGTCGGTAGGGGGGCTGTCCACGAGCAGTACTTC. Translated: CATVGRGAVHEQYF.

This clone was counted only a few times. The V and J genes are TRBV30 and TRBJ2-5; no clear D. Between the trimmed V and J ends, which lost 4 bases and 5 bases, there was a span of 14 bases. CDR1 is GTSNPN, CDR2 SVGIG, per germline (reference sequence). The CDR3 is made up of 13 amino acids. In nucleotides, the CDR3 is TGTGCCTGGACCGTGGGGTATCGGGAGACCCAGTACTTC. Residues: CAWTVGYRETQYF.

This clone was counted only a few times. J is TRBJ2-4 and V is TRBV2, with D uncertain. The CDR3 has 13 residues. Germline V lookup: CDR1 SNHLY, CDR2 FYNNEI. The V end lost 3 bases, the J end lost 4 bases, and 7 bases lay between the germline ends. DNA of the CDR3: TGTGCCAGCAGTGACCCTGCGAAAAACATTCAGTACTTC. Translation: CASSDPAKNIQYF.

This clone was found a few times. The V call is TRBV11-2, the J call TRBJ1-6, with 10 positions matching TRBD1. Trimming took 3 bases from V and 11 from J; bases not matched to a gene: 4. This CDR3 has 14 amino acids. Germline V gene sequence: CDR1 SGHAT, CDR2 FQNNGV. The CDR3 DNA sequence: TGTGCCAGCAGCTTCCCGGGACAGGGGACACCCCTCCACTTT. It is translated as CASSFPGQGTPLHF.

This chain joins TRBV6-6 and TRBJ2-3; D gene ambiguous. V shed 2 bases and J shed 1 base, with 7 bases lying between them. The CDR3 has 14 residues. From germline, CDR1 is MNHNY and CDR2 SVGAGI (reference sequence). As DNA, the CDR3 is TGTGCCAGCAGTTACCTTGGGGGCACAGATACGCAGTATTTT. Protein sequence: CASSYLGGTDTQYF.

The sample holds a few counts of this clone. V usage is TRBV6-5 and J usage is TRBJ2-7, with D possibly being TRBD2 (5 bases). The V gene lost 6 bases and the J gene lost 2 bases, with 11 bases spanning the gap. Germline-derived CDR1 and CDR2 are MNHEY and SVGAGI. The CDR3 has 13 amino acids. This CDR3 is CASSRETAYEQYF. CDR3 nucleotides: TGTGCCAGCAGCCGGGAAACTGCCTACGAGCAGTACTTC.

This clone was observed a few times. The chain joins TRBV25-1 to TRBJ1-1; D not certain. Deletions cut 5 bases from V and 5 bases from J, with 18 bases between. CDR1 MGHDK and CDR2 SYGVNS come from the germline V gene. CDR3 length equals 15 residues. The CDR3 region has the DNA TGTGCCAGCAGTATTAGGGCCCCGCGGGGAACTGAAGCTTTCTTT. Protein sequence: CASSIRAPRGTEAFF.

The V gene is TRBV30, the J gene TRBJ1-4; 11 positions match TRBD1. The CDR3 totals 15 residues. Per germline, CDR1 GTSNPN and CDR2 SVGIG (reference sequence). J gave up 7 bases and V 4 bases, and 8 bases lay outside the gene matches. The CDR3 nucleotides read TGTGCCTGGAAGGGACCGGGACAGGGGGTTGAAAAACTGTTTTTT. Amino acids: CAWKGPGQGVEKLFF. Full variable domain (remainder filled in from reference TRBV30 and TRBJ1-4): SQTIHQWPATLVQPVGSPLSLECTVEGTSNPNLYWYRQAAGRGLQLLFYSVGIGQISSEVPQNLSASRPQDRQFILSSKKLLLSDSGFYLCAWKGPGQGVEKLFFGSGTQLSVL.

Regarding this clone: Other DNA sequences in this sample translate to the same CDR3. The J gene is TRBJ2-7, the V gene TRBV28, with D perhaps matching TRBD1 or TRBD2 (5 bases each). Germline V CDR1 and CDR2: MDHEN, SYDVKM. The CDR3 covers 12 residues. V dropped 6 bases and J dropped 2 bases, with 8 bases sitting between them. This CDR3 reads CASSGAAYEQYF. The CDR3 DNA is TGTGCCAGCAGCGGGGCCGCCTACGAGCAGTACTTC.

This clone came up once. V and J are TRBV27 and TRBJ1-4; D is possibly TRBD1 (6 bases). V was cut by 7 bases and J by 7 bases, with 19 bases left in between. This CDR3 spans 15 amino acids. Germline values: CDR1 MNHEY, CDR2 SMNVEV (reference sequence). The CDR3 spells CASTLGGGLGEKLFF. CDR3 in DNA: TGTGCCAGCACTCTGGGAGGGGGATTGGGTGAAAAACTGTTTTTT.

This chain uses TRBV11-3 with TRBJ2-7; 7 bases are shared with TRBD2. Trimming took 4 bases from V and 7 from J; bases not matched to a gene: 4. CDR3 length: 12 amino acids. Germline V CDR1 and CDR2: SGHNT, YENEEA. CDR3 DNA: TGTGCCAGCAGCTCGGCGGGGGTAGAGCAGTACTTC. It is translated as CASSSAGVEQYF.

The chain carries TRBV5-1 and TRBJ1-1, with D hard to call. The CDR3 spans 16 residues. V lost 4 bases to trimming and J lost 5 bases, with 21 bases between them. The V gene's germline CDR1 is SGHRS and CDR2 YFSETQ. The chain's CDR3 is CASSPSGTFELTEAFF. The CDR3 DNA reads as TGCGCCAGCAGCCCCAGTGGCACCTTCGAACTGACTGAAGCTTTCTTT.

This clone turned up a few times. The chain has TRBV28 and TRBJ2-7; the match to TRBD2 covers 10 bases. This CDR3 region has 15 residues. The V gene's germline CDR1 is MDHEN and CDR2 SYDVKM. J was trimmed by 7 bases and V by 5 bases; bases with no gene match: 11. This CDR3 reads CASSPGTSASGEQYF. CDR3 coding DNA: TGTGCCAGCAGTCCTGGGACTAGCGCATCTGGAGAGCAGTACTTC.

The chain combines TRBV11-3 with TRBJ2-7; D unresolved. V lost 7 bases and J lost 3, with 13 bases in between. Germline lookup yields CDR1 SGHNT and CDR2 YENEEA. The CDR3 has 13 residues. Here the CDR3 DNA reads TGTGCCAGCACCACTGATGCTCTCTACGAGCAGTACTTC. Residues: CASTTDALYEQYF. Full variable domain (rest looked up from reference TRBV11-3 and TRBJ2-7): EAGVVQSPRYKIIEKKQPVAFWCNPISGHNTLYWYLQNLGQGPELLIRYENEEAVDDSQLPKDRFSAERLKGVDSTLKIQPAELGDSAVYLCASTTDALYEQYFGPGTRLTVT.